This is a list of T cell receptor beta chains from one sample in a study of cytomegalovirus exposure and HLA in healthy donors. Some clones are missing from TCRdb's copy, which holds only in-frame ones; the method was immunoSEQ multiplex PCR. The data show 200,000 to 250,000 clones, with roughly 73% seen just once and 0.47% held by the top ten. Sequencing input: PBMCs. The receptors stem from a boy under 18 in good health and CMV-seronegative. The conserved cysteine and the conserved F or W are not part of the CDR3 here. Rows may omit the clone size; those that give it use once, few, many or a size class.

clone size	CDR3 length	V gene	J gene	CDR3 protein
few	12	TRBV7-6	TRBJ2-5	ASSETGGRETQY
few	12	TRBV6-1	TRBJ1-1	ASSSGSDRTEAF
NA	16	TRBV29-1	TRBJ2-3	SVEVLYRDTFSTDTQY
few	13	TRBV27	TRBJ1-2	ASSLKGTESYGYT
NA	12	TRBV27	TRBJ1-1	ASSFQGAGTEAF
NA	15	TRBV4-1	TRBJ2-5	ASSQDILTGQQETQY
once	16	TRBV12-5	TRBJ1-6	ASGLRAQGFSYNSPLH
NA	11	TRBV18	TRBJ1-2	ASSPPGQVGYT
few	11	TRBV19	TRBJ1-2	ASSWDTSYGYT
NA	17	TRBV12-2	TRBJ1-5	ASRLRVGPGGRSNQPQH
NA	14	TRBV9	TRBJ2-3	ASSVAGSRGTDTQY
few	12	TRBV18	TRBJ2-7	ASSQQQGTYEQY
NA	14	TRBV5-1	TRBJ2-1	ASSLAASGIGNEQF
NA	12	TRBV6-5	TRBJ1-1	ASSYRAGNTEAF
NA	12	TRBV29-1	TRBJ1-1	SVGQGRTTTEAF
NA	13	TRBV27	TRBJ1-6	ASSSTVLGSSPLH
NA	12	TRBV5-4	TRBJ1-1	ASSLVSGNTEAF
NA	13	TRBV15	TRBJ1-6	ATSAQNTYNSPLH
NA	13	TRBV10-3	TRBJ2-3	AISDLAVRTDTQY
few	11	TRBV30	TRBJ1-6	AWSPLNNSPLH
NA	15	TRBV12-2	TRBJ1-2	ASRSRLTGRGNYGYT
NA	12	TRBV27	TRBJ1-2	ASSLYRSHYGYT